This T cell receptor beta chain appears in the sequencing data of a study of vaccination effects on CD4 cells after COVID-19. In the study overall: Post-vaccine sampling took place a median of 72 days after the second dose.

This CDR3 is built from 16 residues. Trimming removed 2 bases from V and 6 bases from J, with 17 bases in between. In germline, CDR1 is MDHEN, CDR2 SYDVKM. Regarding this clone: Its antigen is unidentified.

Assay used: immunoSEQ multiplex PCR; TCRdb lists only in-frame clones, some missing. The repertoire holds fewer than 90,000 clones, with about three quarters as singletons. Pools of viral peptides were used by the ViraFEST assay to expand antigen-specific CD4+ T cells ahead of sequencing. Investigators separated out CD4+ T cells once around nine days of culture had passed. Participants were given two doses of BNT162b2 or mRNA-1273 vaccine. In the vaccine recipients, nucleocapsid antibodies were negative and there was no prior SARS-CoV-2 infection. Fewer than 2.5 million PBMC were seeded per well and grown in the presence of roughly 11 IU/ml IL-2 and around 11 ug/ml peptides. Half-medium changes using IL-2 medium occurred on days 3 and 7.

The chain uses TRBV28 and TRBJ2-1; tentative D call: TRBD1 (6 bases). The receptor was isolated from a human donor who received a COVID-19 vaccine. The material was CD4+ T cells from PBMCs cultured with HCoV-OC43 spike peptides, obtained after COVID-19 vaccination. Specified subset: HCoV-OC43 spike overlapping peptide pool stimulation. The DNA for the CDR3 is TGTGCCAGCAGTTTAAGGGGGATTATAGGAGGCAATGAGCAGTTCTTC. Translating it yields CASSLRGIIGGNEQFF.